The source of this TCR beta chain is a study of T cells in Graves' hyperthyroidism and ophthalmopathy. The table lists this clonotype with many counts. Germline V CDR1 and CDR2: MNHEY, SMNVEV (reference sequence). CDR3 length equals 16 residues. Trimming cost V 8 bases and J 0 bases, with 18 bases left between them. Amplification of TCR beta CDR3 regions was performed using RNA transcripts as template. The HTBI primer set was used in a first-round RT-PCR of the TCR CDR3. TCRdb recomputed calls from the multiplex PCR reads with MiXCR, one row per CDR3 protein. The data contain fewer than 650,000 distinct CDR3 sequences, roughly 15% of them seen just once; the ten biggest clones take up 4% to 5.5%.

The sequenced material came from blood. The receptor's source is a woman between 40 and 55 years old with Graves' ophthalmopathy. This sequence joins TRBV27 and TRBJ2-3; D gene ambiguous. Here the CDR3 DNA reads TGTGCCAGCGGCCCAAGGGCACCTGCGAGCACAGATACGCAGTATTTT. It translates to CASGPRAPASTDTQYF.